This T cell receptor beta chain appears in the sequencing data of a study of T cell responses to AZD1222 COVID-19 vaccine. The study's findings and limits: There were mostly white British donors and more females than males, and clonal diversity was possibly underestimated. Unmutated regions of variants are reportedly targeted by nearly half of spike-specific TCRs.

In regard to this clone: Its antigen remains unidentified.

Per the germline V gene, CDR1 is MDHEN and CDR2 is SYDVKM. V trimming: 8 bases; J trimming: 2 bases; junction bases outside the gene matches: 1. The CDR3 runs 13 residues. Sequencing was performed with immunoSEQ multiplex PCR; in TCRdb, only in-frame clones are kept and a portion is missing. The sample has roughly 95,000 clones, roughly 92% seen once. V usage is TRBV28 and J usage is TRBJ1-5, with TRBD1 identical over 9 bases. This specimen was peripheral blood, taken 28 days after the second AZD1222 dose. This TCR came from an adult who received the AZD1222 COVID-19 vaccine. The CDR3: CASRTGGNQPQHF. Written as DNA, the CDR3 is TGTGCCAGCCGGACAGGGGGCAATCAGCCCCAGCATTTT.